The 31 T cell receptor beta chains below come from one sample, sequenced in a study of blood T cell repertoires in COVID-19. The assay was immunoSEQ multiplex PCR, and TCRdb's table has in-frame clones only and misses some. This sample has 35,000 to 50,000 clones; nearly 70% occur once, and the top ten carry approximately 6.2%. Sequencing was performed on peripheral blood. These receptors came from a man older than 75 with acute or convalescent COVID-19.

In nucleotides, the CDR3 is TGCGCCAGCAGTGAGCCGACTAGCGGGGAGTTTGGCTACGAGCAGTACTTC. Translating it yields CASSEPTSGEFGYEQYF. The chain uses TRBV10-2 and TRBJ2-7; 11 nucleotides agree with TRBD2. The CDR3 loop spans 17 amino acids. Germline trimming cut 2 bases from V and 3 bases from J; bases unmatched to any gene: 9. Germline values: CDR1 WSHSY, CDR2 SAAADI.

This chain connects TRBV25-1 to TRBJ1-3; D is perhaps TRBD1 (6 bases). The length of the CDR3 is 17 residues. Trimming left V 1 base short and J 0 bases short, with 13 bases between. Germline loops: CDR1 MGHDK, CDR2 SYGVNS. CDR3 in amino acids: CASSEWQDSPSGNTIYF. The DNA for the CDR3 is TGTGCCAGCAGTGAATGGCAGGACAGCCCCTCTGGAAACACCATATATTTT.

This clone was recorded only once. Here the CDR3 reads CASSRPEGANEKLFF. CDR3 DNA: TGTGCCAGCTCACGACCGGAAGGGGCTAATGAAAAACTGTTTTTT. The chain has TRBV18 and TRBJ1-4; possible D gene TRBD1, 5 bases. Germline CDR1 KGHSH, CDR2 LQKENI. Between the trimmed V and J ends, which lost 4 bases and 3 bases, there was a span of 12 bases. CDR3 size: 15 residues.

CDR3 in DNA: TGTGCCAGCAGTTACTCGAGATGGGGCAGGGACTCCTACGAGCAGTACTTC. Encoded protein: CASSYSRWGRDSYEQYF. This chain connects TRBV6-2 or TRBV6-3 to TRBJ2-7; TRBD1 is a possible D gene (5 bases). Per the germline V gene, CDR1 is MNHEY and CDR2 is SVGEGT. The length of the CDR3 is 17 residues. Deletions cut 0 bases from V and 0 bases from J, with 15 bases between.

Points on this clone: This CDR3 is also generated by other DNA sequences in the sample. The CDR3 loop is CASRTGQDDGYTF. The CDR3 region has the DNA TGTGCCAGTAGGACCGGACAGGATGATGGCTACACCTTC. The chain has TRBV12-3 or TRBV12-4 and TRBJ1-2; 7 bases line up with TRBD1. CDR3 length: 13 residues. V shed 9 bases, J shed 6 bases, and the junction held 10 bases outside the gene matches.

The chain employs TRBV6-5 and TRBJ1-1; the D is unclear. V gave up 4 bases and J gave up 0 bases, with 12 bases separating them. CDR1 is MNHEY, CDR2 SVGAGI, per germline. The CDR3 runs 15 residues. CDR3 protein: CASSSTTLLNTEAFF. The CDR3 DNA sequence: TGTGCCAGCAGTTCTACGACACTTCTGAACACTGAAGCTTTCTTT.

This clone was seen a few times. CDR3 coding DNA: TGTGCCAGCAGCTGGACAGCGAAGAACACTGAAGCTTTCTTT. Amino acids: CASSWTAKNTEAFF. J is TRBJ1-1 and V is TRBV6-2 or TRBV6-3, with D tentatively TRBD1 (6 bases). The ends were cut back, 6 bases at V and 1 base at J, with 12 bases in the middle. The CDR3 is 14 amino acids. Germline CDR1 is MNHEY and CDR2 is SVGEGT.

This chain connects TRBV10-3 to TRBJ2-7; D remains ambiguous. The CDR3 covers 11 residues. V was pared by 5 bases and J by 2 bases, with 4 bases between. Germline V gene lookup returns CDR1 ENHRY and CDR2 SYGVKD. The CDR3 loop reads CAISQTYEQYF. The DNA of the CDR3 is TGTGCCATCAGTCAAACCTACGAGCAGTACTTC.

The rearrangement joins TRBV30 to TRBJ2-6, with a weak D call TRBD1 (5 bases). This CDR3 contains 18 residues. Germline V gene data show CDR1 as GTSNPN and CDR2 as SVGIG (reference sequence). V was clipped by 0 bases and J by 0 bases, with 15 bases between them. The CDR3 loop reads CAWSVELGLISGANVLTF. CDR3 sequence (DNA): TGTGCCTGGAGTGTAGAACTGGGGCTCATCTCTGGGGCCAACGTCCTGACTTTC.

The chain couples TRBV10-3 to TRBJ2-1, with 7 bases matching TRBD2. The length of the CDR3 is 17 residues. The V and J ends lost 0 bases and 1 base, in that order; junction bases with no gene match: 6. Germline values: CDR1 ENHRY, CDR2 SYGVKD. CDR3: CAISESGREGSYNEQFF. CDR3 in DNA: TGTGCCATCAGTGAGTCGGGGAGGGAGGGATCCTACAATGAGCAGTTCTTC.

This chain links TRBV6-5 with TRBJ2-7, with TRBD1 matching 7 bases. After removal of 4 bases from V and 2 bases from J, the junction contained 11 bases not matched to a gene. CDR3 length equals 16 residues. The V gene's germline CDR1 is MNHEY and CDR2 SVGAGI. CDR3 protein: CASSSVVGTETYEQYF. CDR3 sequence (DNA): TGTGCCAGCAGTTCCGTAGTTGGGACAGAGACCTACGAGCAGTACTTC.

The chain employs TRBV5-5 and TRBJ1-5; D gene unclear. Germline V lookup: CDR1 SGHKS, CDR2 YYEKEE (reference sequence). Trimming took off 1 base at V and 2 bases at J, with 10 bases between the two ends. The CDR3 is 15 amino acids. This chain's CDR3 is CASSLSPGGNQPQHF. The CDR3 bases are TGTGCCAGCAGCTTGTCTCCGGGAGGCAATCAGCCCCAGCATTTT.

The chain uses TRBV5-1 and TRBJ1-2, with 8 bases identical to TRBD1. The CDR3 runs to 17 residues. V lost 0 bases, J lost 3 bases, and 10 bases stayed unmatched. Germline values: CDR1 SGHRS, CDR2 YFSETQ. CDR3 residues: CASSLETGESSDYGYTF. The DNA of the CDR3 is TGCGCCAGCAGCTTGGAGACAGGGGAGAGTTCGGACTATGGCTACACCTTC.

In its sample, this clone ranks as medium-sized (0.01 to 0.1%). V is TRBV18 and J is TRBJ2-6; D is unresolved. Deletions cut 8 bases from V and 0 bases from J, with 8 bases between. From germline, CDR1 is KGHSH and CDR2 LQKENI. The CDR3 runs 14 residues. The chain's CDR3 is CASPGSSGANVLTF. The DNA of the CDR3 is TGTGCCAGCCCAGGAAGCTCTGGGGCCAACGTCCTGACTTTC.

This rearrangement joins TRBV19 to TRBJ1-4; tentative D call: TRBD1 (6 bases). Trimming stripped 4 bases from V and 5 bases from J, with 14 bases between. CDR1 and CDR2 (germline): LNHDA, SQIVND (reference sequence). The CDR3 sequence is 15 residues long. The CDR3 coding sequence is TGTGCCAGTAGTAGCGAAGCAGGGACAAATGAAAAACTGTTTTTT. Its protein is CASSSEAGTNEKLFF.

The genes are TRBV19 and TRBJ1-1; 8 bases fit TRBD1. The germline gives CDR1 LNHDA, CDR2 SQIVND (reference sequence). CDR3 length: 14 residues. Trimming took 7 bases from V and 7 from J; bases not matched to a gene: 11. In nucleotides, the CDR3 is TGTGCCAGTACCAACCAGGGGGCATCGGGTGAAGCTTTCTTT. Residues: CASTNQGASGEAFF.

The V and J genes are TRBV11-1 and TRBJ2-5, with 7 positions matching TRBD1. V lost 6 bases and J lost 5; bases outside the gene matches: 6. CDR1 is SGHAT, CDR2 FQDESV, per germline (reference sequence). This CDR3 is built from 13 residues. The CDR3 DNA follows: TGTGCCAGCAGACCAACAGGGGTGGAGACCCAGTACTTC. Its protein is CASRPTGVETQYF.

In DNA form, the CDR3 reads TGTGCCAGCAGCTTTTACGGGGGAGAGACCCAGTACTTC. Its translation: CASSFYGGETQYF. The J gene is TRBJ2-5, the V gene TRBV5-5; D might be TRBD2 (6 bases). V shed 2 bases and J shed 4 bases, with 9 bases lying between them. The CDR3 is 13 residues long. Germline V lookup: CDR1 SGHKS, CDR2 YYEKEE (reference sequence).

The chain is built from TRBV5-1 and TRBJ1-2; 8 bases are shared with TRBD1. Germline lookup yields CDR1 SGHRS and CDR2 YFSETQ. The CDR3 has 16 amino acids. V lost 3 bases and J lost 2; bases outside the gene matches: 9. The CDR3 is CASSSRGQVQNYGYTF. The CDR3 region has the DNA TGCGCCAGCAGCTCAAGGGGACAGGTTCAAAACTATGGCTACACCTTC.

This clone occurred once. The rearrangement joins TRBV5-1 to TRBJ2-7; the match to TRBD1 covers 9 bases. CDR1 is SGHRS, CDR2 YFSETQ, per germline. V was pared by 0 bases and J by 6 bases, with 7 bases of the junction left unmatched. The CDR3 extends over 15 amino acids. CDR3 residues: CASSLGEGQGTEQYF. As DNA, the CDR3 is TGCGCCAGCAGCTTGGGGGAGGGACAGGGAACCGAGCAGTACTTC.

This clone was picked up a small number of times. The sample has other DNA sequences that encode this CDR3 too. V and J are TRBV2 and TRBJ1-4, with unresolved D. The germline V gene encodes CDR1 SNHLY and CDR2 FYNNEI. Trimming shortened V by 7 bases and J by 12 bases, and 21 bases separated the two germline ends. This CDR3 spans 14 amino acids. In nucleotides, the CDR3 is TGTGCCAGCAAAGGAATGCTTGGCAGGTTGGAACTGTTTTTT. Its translation is CASKGMLGRLELFF.

The rearrangement links TRBV15 to TRBJ2-1, with 7 bases fitting TRBD1. CDR1 and CDR2 from the germline V gene are LNHNV and YYDKDF (reference sequence). V was clipped by 5 bases and J by 0 bases; unmatched bases: 7. This CDR3 spans 16 amino acids. The CDR3 bases are TGTGCCACCAGCGGACAGGACCGGAGCTCCTACAATGAGCAGTTCTTC. Amino acids: CATSGQDRSSYNEQFF.

V gene TRBV7-2 combines with J gene TRBJ1-2; a weak D match, TRBD1 (5 bases). V was pared by 5 bases and J by 4 bases, with 20 bases between. The germline gives CDR1 SGHTA, CDR2 FQGNSA. The CDR3 length is 16 residues. CDR3 in amino acids: CASSARGAGYLYGYTF. The CDR3 bases are TGTGCCAGCAGCGCCCGAGGGGCGGGATACCTCTATGGCTACACCTTC.

The rearrangement joins TRBV6-5 to TRBJ1-2, with a tentative D call TRBD1 (6 bases). CDR1 is MNHEY, CDR2 SVGAGI, per germline. This CDR3 is 13 amino acids long. V lost 10 bases to trimming and J lost 4 bases, with 16 bases between them. The CDR3 DNA is TGTGCCACTAAGGACAGCCCTGCCTATGGCTACACCTTC. Translation gives CATKDSPAYGYTF.

This clone was observed once. The rearrangement links TRBV5-1 to TRBJ2-1; 14 nucleotides align to TRBD2. V lost 4 bases to trimming and J lost 1 base; unmatched junction nucleotides: 7. The CDR3 spans 18 residues. Germline values: CDR1 SGHRS, CDR2 YFSETQ. In DNA form, the CDR3 reads TGCGCCAGCAGCAGGGGACTAGCGGGAGTCCTTTCCTACAATGAGCAGTTCTTC. Its protein is CASSRGLAGVLSYNEQFF.

The chain links TRBV6-6 to TRBJ1-2; TRBD1 might be the D (5 bases). From germline, CDR1 is MNHNY and CDR2 SVGAGI (reference sequence). V was cut by 7 bases and J by 4 bases, with 13 bases left in between. This CDR3 has 13 residues. This CDR3 is CASIPSGGYGYTF. As DNA, the CDR3 is TGTGCCAGCATTCCCTCCGGGGGCTATGGCTACACCTTC.

In this sample, this clone turned up once. V and J are TRBV6-5 and TRBJ1-6, with D possibly being TRBD1 (5 bases). The CDR3 totals 15 residues. Trimming cost V 6 bases and J 6 bases, with 15 bases left between them. CDR1 MNHEY and CDR2 SVGAGI come from the germline V gene. The CDR3: CASRTVGQGNSPLHF. In DNA form, the CDR3 reads TGTGCCAGCAGGACTGTGGGGCAGGGTAATTCACCCCTCCACTTT.

J is TRBJ1-5 and V is TRBV11-2, with 11 bases matching TRBD1. Germline-derived CDR1 and CDR2 are SGHAT and FQNNGV. J was trimmed by 7 bases and V by 3 bases; bases with no gene match: 5. The CDR3 is made up of 15 amino acids. This CDR3 reads CASSFGQGAGQPQHF. The CDR3 region has the DNA TGTGCCAGCAGCTTCGGACAGGGGGCTGGACAGCCCCAGCATTTT.

The rearrangement joins TRBV5-5 to TRBJ1-1; D is possibly TRBD1 (5 bases). Germline assignment: CDR1 SGHKS and CDR2 YYEKEE (reference sequence). The CDR3 consists of 14 residues. Between the trimmed V and J ends, which lost 0 bases and 1 base, there was a span of 7 bases. CDR3 coding DNA: TGTGCCAGCAGCTTGGGACAGTCGAACACTGAAGCTTTCTTT. Its protein is CASSLGQSNTEAFF.

V is TRBV9 and J is TRBJ1-4, with 10 bases aligning to TRBD1. The CDR3 is 15 amino acids. The J segment lost 0 bases and the V segment lost 7 bases, leaving 3 bases of the junction unmatched. CDR1 is SGDLS and CDR2 is YYNGEE in the germline V gene. CDR3 loop: CASLGQGATNEKLFF. CDR3 in DNA: TGTGCCAGCTTAGGACAGGGGGCAACTAATGAAAAACTGTTTTTT.

This rearrangement joins TRBV30 to TRBJ2-1; D may be TRBD1 (6 bases). Trimming removed 2 bases at V and 10 bases at J, with 21 bases between. This CDR3 spans 15 amino acids. Germline values: CDR1 GTSNPN, CDR2 SVGIG (reference sequence). The CDR3 loop reads CAWSPSQGFGKEQFF. As DNA, the CDR3 is TGTGCCTGGAGTCCGTCACAGGGCTTCGGGAAGGAGCAGTTCTTC.